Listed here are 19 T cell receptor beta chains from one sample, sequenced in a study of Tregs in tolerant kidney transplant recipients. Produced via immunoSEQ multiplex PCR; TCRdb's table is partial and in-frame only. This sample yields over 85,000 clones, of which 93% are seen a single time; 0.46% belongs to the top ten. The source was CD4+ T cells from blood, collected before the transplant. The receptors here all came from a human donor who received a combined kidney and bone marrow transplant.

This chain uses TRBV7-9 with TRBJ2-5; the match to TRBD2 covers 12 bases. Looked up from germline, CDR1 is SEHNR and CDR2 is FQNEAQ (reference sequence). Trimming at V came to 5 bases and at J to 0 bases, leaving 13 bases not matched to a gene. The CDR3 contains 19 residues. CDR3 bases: TGTGCCAGCAGCCGGATCGGCCTAGCGGGGGGGCTGTACCAAGAGACCCAGTACTTC. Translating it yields CASSRIGLAGGLYQETQYF. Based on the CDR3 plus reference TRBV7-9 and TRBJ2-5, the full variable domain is DTGVSQNPRHKITKRGQNVTFRCDPISEHNRLYWYRQTLGQGPEFLTYFQNEAQLEKSRLLSDRFSAERPKGSFSTLEIQRTEQGDSAMYLCASSRIGLAGGLYQETQYFGPGTRLLVL.

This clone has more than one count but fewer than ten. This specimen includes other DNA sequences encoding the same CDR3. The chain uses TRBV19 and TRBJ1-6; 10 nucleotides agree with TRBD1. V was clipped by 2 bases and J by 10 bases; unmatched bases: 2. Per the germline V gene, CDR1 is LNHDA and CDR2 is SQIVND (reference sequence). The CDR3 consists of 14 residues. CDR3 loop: CASSISTGGSPLHF. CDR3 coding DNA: TGTGCCAGTAGTATATCGACAGGGGGCTCACCCCTCCACTTT.

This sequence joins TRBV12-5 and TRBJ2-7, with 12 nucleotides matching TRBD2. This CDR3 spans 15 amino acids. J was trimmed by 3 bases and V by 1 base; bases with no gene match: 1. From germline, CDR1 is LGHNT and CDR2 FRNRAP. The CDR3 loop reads CASGLGLAGVYEQYF. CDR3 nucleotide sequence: TGTGCTAGTGGTTTGGGACTAGCGGGAGTCTACGAGCAGTACTTC.

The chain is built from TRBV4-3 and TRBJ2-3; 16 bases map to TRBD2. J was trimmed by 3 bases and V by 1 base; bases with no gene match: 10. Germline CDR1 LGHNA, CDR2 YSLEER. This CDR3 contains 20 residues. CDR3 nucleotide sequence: TGCGCCAGCAGCCAAGTTCCGGGACTAGCGGGGGGGCCGAGGACAGATACGCAGTATTTT. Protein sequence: CASSQVPGLAGGPRTDTQYF.

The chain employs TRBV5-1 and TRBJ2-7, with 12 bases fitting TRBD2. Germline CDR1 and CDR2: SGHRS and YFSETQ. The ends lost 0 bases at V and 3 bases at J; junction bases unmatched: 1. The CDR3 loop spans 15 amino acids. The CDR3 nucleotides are TGCGCCAGCAGCTTGGTGACTAGCGGGAGCTACGAGCAGTACTTC. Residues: CASSLVTSGSYEQYF.

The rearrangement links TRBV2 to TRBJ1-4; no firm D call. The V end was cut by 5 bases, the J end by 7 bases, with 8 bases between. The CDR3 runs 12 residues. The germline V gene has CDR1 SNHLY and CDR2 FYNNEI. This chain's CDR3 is CASSFSVEKLFF. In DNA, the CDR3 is TGTGCCAGCAGTTTCTCAGTTGAAAAACTGTTTTTT.

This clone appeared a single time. The CDR3 nucleotides read TGTGCCAGCAGCTTGGGACTAGCGGGAGTTTATGAGCAGTTCTTC. It specifies CASSLGLAGVYEQFF. V is TRBV11-2 and J is TRBJ2-1; the match to TRBD2 covers 14 bases. The length of the CDR3 is 15 residues. V lost 3 bases and J lost 8; bases outside the gene matches: 3. The germline gives CDR1 SGHAT, CDR2 FQNNGV.

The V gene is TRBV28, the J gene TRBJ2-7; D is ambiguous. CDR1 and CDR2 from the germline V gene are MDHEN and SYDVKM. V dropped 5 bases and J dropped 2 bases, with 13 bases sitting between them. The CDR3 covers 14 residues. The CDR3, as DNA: TGTGCCAGCAGTCGGAGTTTCCCGGCCTACGAGCAGTACTTC. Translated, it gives CASSRSFPAYEQYF.

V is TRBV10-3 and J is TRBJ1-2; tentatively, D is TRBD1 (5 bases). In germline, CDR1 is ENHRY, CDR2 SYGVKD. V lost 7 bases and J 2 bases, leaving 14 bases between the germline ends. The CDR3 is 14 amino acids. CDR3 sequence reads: CAIMGGERNYGYTF. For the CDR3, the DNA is TGTGCCATCATGGGGGGGGAAAGAAACTATGGCTACACCTTC.

The CDR3 nucleotides read TGCGCCAGCAGCCAAGAGCGCCCTAGCGGCCAAGGGGAGCAGTACTTC. It is translated as CASSQERPSGQGEQYF. The J gene is TRBJ2-7, the V gene TRBV4-3; the match to TRBD2 covers 7 bases. The germline V gene has CDR1 LGHNA and CDR2 YSLEER. V lost 0 bases to trimming and J lost 7 bases; unmatched junction nucleotides: 12. This CDR3 contains 16 residues.

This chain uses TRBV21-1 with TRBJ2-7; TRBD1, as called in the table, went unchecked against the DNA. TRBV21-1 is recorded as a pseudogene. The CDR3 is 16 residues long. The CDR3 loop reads CASSKVTGQGCDEQYF. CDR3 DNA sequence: TGTGCCAGCAGCAAAGTGACGGGACAGGGGTGTGACGAGCAGTACTTC.

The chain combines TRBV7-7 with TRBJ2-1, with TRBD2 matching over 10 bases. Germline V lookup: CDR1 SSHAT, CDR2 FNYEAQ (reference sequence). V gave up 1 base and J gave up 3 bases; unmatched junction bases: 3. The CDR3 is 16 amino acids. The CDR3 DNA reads TGTGCCAGCAGCTTAGTGGCTAGCGGGGGCTACAATGAGCAGTTCTTC. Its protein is CASSLVASGGYNEQFF.

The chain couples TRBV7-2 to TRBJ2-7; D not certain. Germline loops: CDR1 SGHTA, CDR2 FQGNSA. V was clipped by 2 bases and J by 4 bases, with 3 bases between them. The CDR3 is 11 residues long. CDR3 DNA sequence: TGTGCCAGCAGCTTATCTTACGAGCAGTACTTC. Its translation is CASSLSYEQYF.

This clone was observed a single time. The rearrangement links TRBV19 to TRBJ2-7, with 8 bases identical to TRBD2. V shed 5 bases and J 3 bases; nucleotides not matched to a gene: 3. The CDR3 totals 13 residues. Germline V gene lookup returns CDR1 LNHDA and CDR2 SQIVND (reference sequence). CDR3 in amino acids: CASSESGGYEQYF. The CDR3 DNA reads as TGTGCCAGTAGTGAGAGCGGGGGCTACGAGCAGTACTTC.

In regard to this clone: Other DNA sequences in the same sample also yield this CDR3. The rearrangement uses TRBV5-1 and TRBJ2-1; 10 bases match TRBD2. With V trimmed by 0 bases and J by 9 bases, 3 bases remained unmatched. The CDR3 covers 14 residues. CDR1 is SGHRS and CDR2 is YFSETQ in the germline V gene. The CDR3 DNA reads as TGCGCCAGCAGCTTGGGACTAGCGGGTGGTGAGCAGTTCTTC. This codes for CASSLGLAGGEQFF.

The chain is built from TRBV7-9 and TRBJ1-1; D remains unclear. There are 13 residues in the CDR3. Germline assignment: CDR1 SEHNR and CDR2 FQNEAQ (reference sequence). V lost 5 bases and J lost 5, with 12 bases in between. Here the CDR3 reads CASSQALRTEAFF. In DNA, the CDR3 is TGTGCCAGCAGCCAGGCATTGAGAACTGAAGCTTTCTTT.

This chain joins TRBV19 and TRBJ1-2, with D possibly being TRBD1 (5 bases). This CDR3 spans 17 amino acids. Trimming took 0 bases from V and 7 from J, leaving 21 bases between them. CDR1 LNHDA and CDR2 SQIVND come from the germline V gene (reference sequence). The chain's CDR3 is CASSIDGQGNRISGYTF. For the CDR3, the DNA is TGTGCCAGTAGTATAGATGGCCAGGGAAATAGAATAAGTGGCTACACCTTC.

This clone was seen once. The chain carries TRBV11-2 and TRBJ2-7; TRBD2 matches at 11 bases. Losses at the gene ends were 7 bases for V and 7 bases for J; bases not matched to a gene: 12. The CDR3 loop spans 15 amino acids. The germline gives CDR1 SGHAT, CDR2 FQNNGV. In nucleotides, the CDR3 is TGTGCCAGCACCTCCGTAGCGGGGGGGCCGCGGGAGCAGTACTTC. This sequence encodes CASTSVAGGPREQYF.

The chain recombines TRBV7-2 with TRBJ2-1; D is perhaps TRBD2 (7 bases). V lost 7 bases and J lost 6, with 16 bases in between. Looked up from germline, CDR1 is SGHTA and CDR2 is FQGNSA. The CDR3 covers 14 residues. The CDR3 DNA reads TGTGCCAGCAAGATCAGGGCGGGGGCCAATGAGCAGTTCTTC. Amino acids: CASKIRAGANEQFF.